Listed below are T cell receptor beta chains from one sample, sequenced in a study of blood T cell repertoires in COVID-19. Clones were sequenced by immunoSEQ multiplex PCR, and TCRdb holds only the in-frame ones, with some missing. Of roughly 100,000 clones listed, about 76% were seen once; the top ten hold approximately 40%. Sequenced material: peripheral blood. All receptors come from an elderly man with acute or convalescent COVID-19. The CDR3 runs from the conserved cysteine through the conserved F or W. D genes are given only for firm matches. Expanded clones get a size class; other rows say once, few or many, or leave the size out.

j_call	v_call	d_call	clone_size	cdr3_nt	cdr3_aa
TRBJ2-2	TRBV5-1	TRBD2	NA	TGCGCCAGCCGAGGCGGGGGAAACCCGGAGACCGGGGAGCTGTTTTTT	CASRGGGNPETGELFF
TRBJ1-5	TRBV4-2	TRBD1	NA	TGTGCCAGCAGCCACCGGACAGGGGGCTTCGATCAGCCCCAGCATTTT	CASSHRTGGFDQPQHF
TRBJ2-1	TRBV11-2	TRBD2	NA	TGTGCCAGCAGCTTCCGGACTAGCGGGTCCTACAATGAGCAGTTCTTC	CASSFRTSGSYNEQFF
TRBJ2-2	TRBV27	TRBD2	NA	TGTGCCAGCAGTAGCGGGAGGACGAACACCGGGGAGCTGTTTTTT	CASSSGRTNTGELFF
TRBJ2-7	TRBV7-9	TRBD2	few	TGTGCCAGCAGCCCCGCGGCGGGAGCCTACGAGCAGTACTTC	CASSPAAGAYEQYF
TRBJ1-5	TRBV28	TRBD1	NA	TGTGCCAGCAATACGGGACAGGGGGCAGGTCAGCCCCAGCATTTT	CASNTGQGAGQPQHF
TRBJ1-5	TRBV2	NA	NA	TGTGCCAGCAGTGACAGGTATAGCAATCAGCCCCAGCATTTT	CASSDRYSNQPQHF
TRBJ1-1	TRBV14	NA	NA	TGTGCCAGCAGCCTTTTTGCAGGGAACACTGAAGCTTTCTTT	CASSLFAGNTEAFF
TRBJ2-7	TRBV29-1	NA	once	TGCAGCGTACGGACAGAGGGCCACGAGCAGTACTTC	CSVRTEGHEQYF
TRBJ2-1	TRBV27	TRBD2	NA	TGTGCCAGCAGTCCCCGCATAGCGGGAGCGGTAAATGAGCAGTTCTTC	CASSPRIAGAVNEQFF
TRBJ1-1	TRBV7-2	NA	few	TGTGCCAGCAGCTCTCCCAGGGTTCTGCGCACTGAAGCTTTCTTT	CASSSPRVLRTEAFF
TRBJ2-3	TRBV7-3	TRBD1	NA	TGTGCCAGCAGCTCACAGGGGGCGCGCACAGATACGCAGTATTTT	CASSSQGARTDTQYF
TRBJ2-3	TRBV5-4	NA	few	TGTGCCAGCAGCTACAGTAGCACAGATACGCAGTATTTT	CASSYSSTDTQYF
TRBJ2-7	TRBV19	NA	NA	TGTGCCAGTAGTATACGTGGGGGGGCGTACGAGCAGTACTTC	CASSIRGGAYEQYF
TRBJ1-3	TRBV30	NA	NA	TGTGCCTGGAGTGCCGGAGCCCAGTCGTATTTT	CAWSAGAQSYF
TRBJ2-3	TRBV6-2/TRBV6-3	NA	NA	TGTGCCAGCAGTTACGCCCGGAGGGGGCTTGGAGATACGCAGTATTTT	CASSYARRGLGDTQYF
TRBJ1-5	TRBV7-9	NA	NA	TGTGCCAGCAGCTTAGGCCAGGGGAGCAATCAGCCCCAGCATTTT	CASSLGQGSNQPQHF
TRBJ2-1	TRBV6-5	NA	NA	TGTGCCAGCAGTCCTACCCCCCGCTCCTACAATGAGCAGTTCTTC	CASSPTPRSYNEQFF
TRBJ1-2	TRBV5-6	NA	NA	TGTGCCAGCACCTACGACAGGAACTATGGCTACACCTTC	CASTYDRNYGYTF
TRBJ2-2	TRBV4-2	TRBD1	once	TGTGCCAGCAGCAGTCCCGGGACAGGGGGGCCGAACACCGGGGAGCTGTTTTTT	CASSSPGTGGPNTGELFF
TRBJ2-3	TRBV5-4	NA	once	TGTGCCAGCAGCTCTCGACTAGGCGAAGATACGCAGTATTTT	CASSSRLGEDTQYF
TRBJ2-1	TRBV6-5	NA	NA	TGTGCCAGCAGTTACTCGACTTACAATGAGCAGTTCTTC	CASSYSTYNEQFF
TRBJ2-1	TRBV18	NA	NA	TGTGCCAGCTCACCCCTGACAGGTCCCGGGAATGAGCAGTTCTTC	CASSPLTGPGNEQFF
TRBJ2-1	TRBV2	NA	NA	TGTGCCAGCGCAGGTCAGGGTGGGGACAATGAGCAGTTCTTC	CASAGQGGDNEQFF
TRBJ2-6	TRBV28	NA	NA	TGTGCCAGCCACGAGGGGGGGTCTGGGGCCAACGTCCTGACTTTC	CASHEGGSGANVLTF
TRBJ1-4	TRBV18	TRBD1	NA	TGTGCCAGCTCACCGGACAGGAGCGATGAAAAACTGTTTTTT	CASSPDRSDEKLFF
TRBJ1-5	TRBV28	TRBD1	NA	TGTGCCAGCAGTTTCCCCCAGGGGGCGCATCAGCCCCAGCATTTT	CASSFPQGAHQPQHF
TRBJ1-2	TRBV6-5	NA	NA	TGTGCCAGCAGTTACTCGATACAGGGCCACTATGGCTACACCTTC	CASSYSIQGHYGYTF
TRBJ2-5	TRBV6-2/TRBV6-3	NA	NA	TGTGCCAGCAGTCCCCTGAGCGGGACCCAGTACTTC	CASSPLSGTQYF
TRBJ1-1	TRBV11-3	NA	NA	TGTGCCAGCAGCTTAGAACAGAACACTGAAGCTTTCTTT	CASSLEQNTEAFF
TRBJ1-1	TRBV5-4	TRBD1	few	TGTGCCAGCAGCTCCTACAGGGGCACTGAAGCTTTCTTT	CASSSYRGTEAFF
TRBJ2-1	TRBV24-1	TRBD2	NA	TGTGCCACCAGTGATTTGGGTTCGGGCAGCGGGAGTCCAAATGAGCAGTTCTTC	CATSDLGSGSGSPNEQFF
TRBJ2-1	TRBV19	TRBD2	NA	TGTGCCAGTAGGCTTCTAGCGGGAGCCTACAATGAGCAGTTCTTC	CASRLLAGAYNEQFF
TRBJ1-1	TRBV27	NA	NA	TGTGCCAGCAGGGCCATAGCGAGGTGGAACACTGAAGCTTTCTTT	CASRAIARWNTEAFF
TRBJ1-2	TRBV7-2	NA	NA	TGTGCCAGCAGTCATTCAGGGATTTATGGCTACACCTTC	CASSHSGIYGYTF
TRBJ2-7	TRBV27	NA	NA	TGTGCCAGCAGTCGCCTTGGAACTAGCTACTACGAGCAGTACTTC	CASSRLGTSYYEQYF
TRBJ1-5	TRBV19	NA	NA	TGTGCCAGTAGTACCGGGGGGGCGAGAGCTTATAGCAATCAGCCCCAGCATTTT	CASSTGGARAYSNQPQHF
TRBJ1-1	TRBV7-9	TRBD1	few	TGTGCCAGCAGCTTACAGGGGGCGCGACGAGCTTTCTTT	CASSLQGARRAFF
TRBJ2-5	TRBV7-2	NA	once	TGTGCCAGCAGCTATGGACAGCAAGAGACCCAGTACTTC	CASSYGQQETQYF
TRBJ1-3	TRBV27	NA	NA	TGTGCCACCAGCAGGGGCTCTGGAAACACCATATATTTT	CATSRGSGNTIYF
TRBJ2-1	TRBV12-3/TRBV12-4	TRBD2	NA	TGTGCCAGCAGTTTAGGGACTAGCGATGAGCAGTTCTTC	CASSLGTSDEQFF
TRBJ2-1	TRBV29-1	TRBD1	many	TGCAGCGTGGACAGGTTGGGGAGCTCCTACAATGAGCAGTTCTTC	CSVDRLGSSYNEQFF
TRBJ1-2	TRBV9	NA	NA	TGTGCCAGCAGCCCCGGGTACCGCACTTTTAACTATGGCTACACCTTC	CASSPGYRTFNYGYTF
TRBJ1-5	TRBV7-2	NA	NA	TGTGCCAGCAGCTTCAGGGGTTATAGCAATCAGCCCCAGCATTTT	CASSFRGYSNQPQHF